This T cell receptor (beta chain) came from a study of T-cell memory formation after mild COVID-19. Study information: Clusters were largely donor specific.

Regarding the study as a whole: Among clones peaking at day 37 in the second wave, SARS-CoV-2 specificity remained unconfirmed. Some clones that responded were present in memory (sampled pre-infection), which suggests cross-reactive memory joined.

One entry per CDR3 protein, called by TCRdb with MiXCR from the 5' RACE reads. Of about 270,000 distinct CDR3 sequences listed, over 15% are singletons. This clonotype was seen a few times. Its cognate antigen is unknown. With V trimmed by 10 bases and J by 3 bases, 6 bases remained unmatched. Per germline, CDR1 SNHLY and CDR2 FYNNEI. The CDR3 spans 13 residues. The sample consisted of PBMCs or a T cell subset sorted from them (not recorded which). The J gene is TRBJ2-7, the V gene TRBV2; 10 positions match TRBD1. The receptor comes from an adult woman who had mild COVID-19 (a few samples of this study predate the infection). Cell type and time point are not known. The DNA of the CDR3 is TGTGCCACCCGCGGGACAGGGGTCTACGAGCAGTACTTC. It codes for CATRGTGVYEQYF.